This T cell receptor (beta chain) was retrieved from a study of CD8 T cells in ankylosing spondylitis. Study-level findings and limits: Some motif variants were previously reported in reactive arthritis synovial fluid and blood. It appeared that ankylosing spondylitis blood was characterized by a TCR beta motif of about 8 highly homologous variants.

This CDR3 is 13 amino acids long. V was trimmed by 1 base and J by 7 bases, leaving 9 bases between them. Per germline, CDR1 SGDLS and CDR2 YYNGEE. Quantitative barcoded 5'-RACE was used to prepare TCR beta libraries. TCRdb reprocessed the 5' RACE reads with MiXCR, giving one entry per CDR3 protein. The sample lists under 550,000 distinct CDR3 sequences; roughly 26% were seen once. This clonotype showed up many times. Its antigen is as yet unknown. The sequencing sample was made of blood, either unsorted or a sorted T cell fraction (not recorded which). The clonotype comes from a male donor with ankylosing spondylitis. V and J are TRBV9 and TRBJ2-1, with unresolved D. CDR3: CASSVLVGNEQFF. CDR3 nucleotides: TGTGCCAGCAGCGTATTGGTTGGGAATGAGCAGTTCTTC.